This record covers a single T cell receptor beta chain. Its antigen is currently unknown. The data derive from a study of human thymus T cells. Study conclusions and caveats: Thymic and blood repertoires seemed to favor certain V and J genes.

Donors were healthy Finnish babies undergoing corrective operations for congenital heart defects. Only four of the eight donors provided an approximately 0.45-1 mL blood sample. No fixed cell number was used; all available blood leukocytes supplied DNA. Produced via immunoSEQ multiplex PCR; TCRdb's table is partial and in-frame only. Here the sample spans about 60,000 clones, approximately 95% being singletons. Trimming left V 4 bases short and J 4 bases short, with 17 bases between. The CDR3 length is 15 residues. Germline CDR1 reads SGDLS; CDR2 reads YYNGEE. The V call is TRBV9, the J call TRBJ2-5, with D possibly being TRBD1 or TRBD2 (5 bases each). This TCR came from a boy under two years old with a congenital heart defect but otherwise immunologically healthy. Sequencing input: blood. CDR3 coding DNA: TGTGCCAGCAGCAGAGGGGACCGATGGGGAGAGACCCAGTACTTC. It codes for CASSRGDRWGETQYF.